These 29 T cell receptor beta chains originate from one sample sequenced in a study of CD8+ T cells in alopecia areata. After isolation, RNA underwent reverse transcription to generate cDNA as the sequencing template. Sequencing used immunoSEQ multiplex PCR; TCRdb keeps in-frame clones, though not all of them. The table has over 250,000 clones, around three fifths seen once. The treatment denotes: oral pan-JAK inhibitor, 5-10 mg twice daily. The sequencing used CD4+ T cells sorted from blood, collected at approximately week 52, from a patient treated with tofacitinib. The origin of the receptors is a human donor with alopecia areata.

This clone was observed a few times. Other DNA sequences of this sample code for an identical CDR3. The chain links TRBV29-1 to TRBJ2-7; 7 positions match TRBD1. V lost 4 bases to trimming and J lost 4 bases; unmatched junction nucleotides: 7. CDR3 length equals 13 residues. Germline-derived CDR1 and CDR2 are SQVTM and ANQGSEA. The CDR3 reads CSVGTGVVYEQYF. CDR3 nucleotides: TGCAGCGTTGGGACAGGAGTCGTTTACGAGCAGTACTTC.

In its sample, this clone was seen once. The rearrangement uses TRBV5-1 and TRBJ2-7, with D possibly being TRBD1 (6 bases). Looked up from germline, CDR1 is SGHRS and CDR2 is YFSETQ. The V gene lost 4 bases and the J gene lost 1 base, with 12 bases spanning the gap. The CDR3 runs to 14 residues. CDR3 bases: TGCGCCAGCAGCGTCGGGACAAGTTCCTACGAGCAGTACTTC. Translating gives CASSVGTSSYEQYF.

CDR3 nucleotide sequence: TGTGCCAGCAGTCCCTGGACAGAGAACACTGAAGCTTTCTTT. This sequence encodes CASSPWTENTEAFF. The chain uses TRBV2 and TRBJ1-1, with D maybe TRBD1 (6 bases). The CDR3 contains 14 residues. CDR1 and CDR2 (germline): SNHLY, FYNNEI. Between the trimmed V and J ends, which lost 5 bases and 1 base, there was a span of 11 bases.

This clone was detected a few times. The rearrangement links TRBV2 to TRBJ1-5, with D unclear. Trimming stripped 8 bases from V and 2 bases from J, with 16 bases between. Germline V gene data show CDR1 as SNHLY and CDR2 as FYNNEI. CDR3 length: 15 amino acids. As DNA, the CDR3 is TGTGCCAGCTCTCCTCAAAGTAGGGGCAATCAGCCCCAGCATTTT. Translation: CASSPQSRGNQPQHF.

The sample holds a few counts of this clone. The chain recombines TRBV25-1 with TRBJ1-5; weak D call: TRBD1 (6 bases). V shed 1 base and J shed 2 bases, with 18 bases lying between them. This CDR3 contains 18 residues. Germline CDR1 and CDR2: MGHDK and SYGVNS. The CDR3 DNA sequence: TGTGCCAGCAGTGAATCCGAGACAGGCCTAAATGGCAATCAGCCCCAGCATTTT. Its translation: CASSESETGLNGNQPQHF. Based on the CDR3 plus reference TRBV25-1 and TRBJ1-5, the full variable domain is EADIYQTPRYLVIGTGKKITLECSQTMGHDKMYWYQQDPGMELHLIHYSYGVNSTEKGDLSSESTVSRIRTEHFPLTLESARPSHTSQYLCASSESETGLNGNQPQHFGDGTRLSIL.

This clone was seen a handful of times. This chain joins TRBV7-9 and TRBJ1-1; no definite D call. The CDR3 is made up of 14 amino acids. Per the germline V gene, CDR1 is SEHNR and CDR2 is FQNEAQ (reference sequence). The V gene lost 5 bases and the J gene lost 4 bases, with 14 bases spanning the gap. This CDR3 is CASSLDLAGTEAFF. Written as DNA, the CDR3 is TGTGCCAGCAGCCTGGACCTTGCTGGCACTGAAGCTTTCTTT.

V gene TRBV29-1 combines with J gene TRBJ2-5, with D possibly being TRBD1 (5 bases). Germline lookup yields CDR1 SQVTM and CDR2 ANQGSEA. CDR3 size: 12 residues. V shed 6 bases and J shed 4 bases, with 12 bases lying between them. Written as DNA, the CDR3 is TGCAGCGTGACAGTCGAGGTAGAGACCCAGTACTTC. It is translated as CSVTVEVETQYF.

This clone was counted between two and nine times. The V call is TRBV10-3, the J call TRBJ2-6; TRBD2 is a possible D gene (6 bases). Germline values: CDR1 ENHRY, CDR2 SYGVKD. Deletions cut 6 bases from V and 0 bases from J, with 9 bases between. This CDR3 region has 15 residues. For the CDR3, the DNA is TGTGCCATCAGGCGGGACCTCTCTGGGGCCAACGTCCTGACTTTC. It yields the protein CAIRRDLSGANVLTF.

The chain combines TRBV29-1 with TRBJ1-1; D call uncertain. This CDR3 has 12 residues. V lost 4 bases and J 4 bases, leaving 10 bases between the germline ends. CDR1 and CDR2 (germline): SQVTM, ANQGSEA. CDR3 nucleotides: TGCAGCGTTGCCCCCTGGGGCACTGAAGCTTTCTTT. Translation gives CSVAPWGTEAFF. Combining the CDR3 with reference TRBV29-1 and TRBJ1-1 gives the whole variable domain SAVISQKPSRDICQRGTSLTIQCQVDSQVTMMFWYRQQPGQSLTLIATANQGSEATYESGFVIDKFPISRPNLTFSTLTVSNMSPEDSSIYLCSVAPWGTEAFFGQGTRLTVV.

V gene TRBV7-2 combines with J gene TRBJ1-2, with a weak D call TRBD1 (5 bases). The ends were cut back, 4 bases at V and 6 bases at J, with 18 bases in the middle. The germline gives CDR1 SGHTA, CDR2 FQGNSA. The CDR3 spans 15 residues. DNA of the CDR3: TGTGCCAGCAGCTCCGTTGTTGGACACCTGGATGGCTACACCTTC. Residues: CASSSVVGHLDGYTF.

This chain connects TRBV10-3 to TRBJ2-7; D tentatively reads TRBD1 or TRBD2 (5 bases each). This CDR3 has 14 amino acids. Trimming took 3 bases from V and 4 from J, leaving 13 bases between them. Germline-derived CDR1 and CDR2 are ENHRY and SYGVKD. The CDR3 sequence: CAISELGERYEQYF. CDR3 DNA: TGTGCCATCAGTGAATTGGGGGAACGGTACGAGCAGTACTTC.

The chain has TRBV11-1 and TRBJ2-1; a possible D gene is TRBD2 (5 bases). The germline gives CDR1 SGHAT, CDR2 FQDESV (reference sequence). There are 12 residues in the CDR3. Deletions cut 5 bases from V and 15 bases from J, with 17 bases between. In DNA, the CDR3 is TGTGCCAGCAGCCCCGACCCCGGGATCGGGTTCTTC. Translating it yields CASSPDPGIGFF.

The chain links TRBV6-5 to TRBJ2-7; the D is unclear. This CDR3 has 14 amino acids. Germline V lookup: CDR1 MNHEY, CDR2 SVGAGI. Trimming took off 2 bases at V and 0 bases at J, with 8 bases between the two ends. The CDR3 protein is CASSYTQSSYEQYF. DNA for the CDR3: TGTGCCAGCAGTTACACGCAGAGCTCCTACGAGCAGTACTTC.

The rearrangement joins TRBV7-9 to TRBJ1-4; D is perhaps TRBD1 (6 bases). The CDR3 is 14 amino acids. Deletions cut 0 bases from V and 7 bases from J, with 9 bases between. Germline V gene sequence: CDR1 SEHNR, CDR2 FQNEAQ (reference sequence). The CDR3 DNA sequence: TGTGCCAGCAGCTTAGCTGGGGGCGGTGAAAAACTGTTTTTT. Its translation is CASSLAGGGEKLFF.

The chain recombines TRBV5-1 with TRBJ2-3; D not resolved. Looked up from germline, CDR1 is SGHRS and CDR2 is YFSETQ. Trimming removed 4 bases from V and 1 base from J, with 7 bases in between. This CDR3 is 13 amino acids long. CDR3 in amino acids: CASSPLGTDTQYF. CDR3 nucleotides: TGCGCCAGCAGCCCCTTGGGCACAGATACGCAGTATTTT.

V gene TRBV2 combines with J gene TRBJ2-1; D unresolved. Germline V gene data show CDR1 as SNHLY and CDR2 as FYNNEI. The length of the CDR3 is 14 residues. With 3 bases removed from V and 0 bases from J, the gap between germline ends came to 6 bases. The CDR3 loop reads CASSDRSSYNEQFF. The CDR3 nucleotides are TGTGCCAGCAGTGACAGGAGCTCCTACAATGAGCAGTTCTTC.

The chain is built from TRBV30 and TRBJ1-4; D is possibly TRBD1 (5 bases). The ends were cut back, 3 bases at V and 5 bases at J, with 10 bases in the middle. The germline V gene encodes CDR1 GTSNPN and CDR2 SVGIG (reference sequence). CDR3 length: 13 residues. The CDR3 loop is CAWSTGMNEKLFF. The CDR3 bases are TGTGCCTGGAGCACAGGAATGAATGAAAAACTGTTTTTT.

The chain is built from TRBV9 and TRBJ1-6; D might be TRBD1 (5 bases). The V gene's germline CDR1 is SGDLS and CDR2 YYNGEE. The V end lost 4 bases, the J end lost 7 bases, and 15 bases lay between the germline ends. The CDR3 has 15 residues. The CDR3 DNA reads TGTGCCAGCAGCTCCCCCGGGGGGTCAAATTCACCCCTCCACTTT. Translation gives CASSSPGGSNSPLHF.

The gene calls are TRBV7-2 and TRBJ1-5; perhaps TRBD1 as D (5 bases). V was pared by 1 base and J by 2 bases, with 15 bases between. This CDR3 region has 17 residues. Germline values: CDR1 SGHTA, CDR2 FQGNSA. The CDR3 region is CASSLVQVRGGNQPQHF. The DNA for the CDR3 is TGTGCCAGCAGCTTAGTACAGGTCCGGGGTGGCAATCAGCCCCAGCATTTT. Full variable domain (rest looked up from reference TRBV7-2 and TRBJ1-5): GAGVSQSPSNKVTEKGKDVELRCDPISGHTALYWYRQSLGQGLEFLIYFQGNSAPDKSGLPSDRFSAERTGGSVSTLTIQRTQQEDSAVYLCASSLVQVRGGNQPQHFGDGTRLSIL.

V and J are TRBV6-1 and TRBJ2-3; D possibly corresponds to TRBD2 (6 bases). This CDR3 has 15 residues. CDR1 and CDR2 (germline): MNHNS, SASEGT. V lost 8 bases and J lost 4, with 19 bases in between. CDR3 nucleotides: TGTGCCAGCGGAGTCGCGGGGCCGGGGGCAGATACGCAGTATTTT. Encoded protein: CASGVAGPGADTQYF.

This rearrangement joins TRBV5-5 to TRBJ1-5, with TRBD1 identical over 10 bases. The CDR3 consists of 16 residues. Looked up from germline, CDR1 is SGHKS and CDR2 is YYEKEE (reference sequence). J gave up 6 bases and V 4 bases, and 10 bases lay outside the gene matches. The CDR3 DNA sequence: TGTGCCAGCAGCACAGGACAGGGGGAGGTTGGTCAGCCCCAGCATTTT. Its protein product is CASSTGQGEVGQPQHF.

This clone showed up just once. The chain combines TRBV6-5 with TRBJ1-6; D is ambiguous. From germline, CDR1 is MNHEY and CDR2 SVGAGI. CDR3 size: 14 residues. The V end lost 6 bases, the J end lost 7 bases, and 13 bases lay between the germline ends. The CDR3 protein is CASRSTLGNSPLHF. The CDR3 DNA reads TGTGCCAGCAGATCTACTCTCGGAAATTCACCCCTCCACTTT.

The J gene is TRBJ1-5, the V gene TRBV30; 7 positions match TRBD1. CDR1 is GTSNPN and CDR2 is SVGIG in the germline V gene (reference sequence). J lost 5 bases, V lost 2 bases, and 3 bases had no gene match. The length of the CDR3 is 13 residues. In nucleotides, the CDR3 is TGTGCCTGGAGTCGGACAGGCGATCAGCCCCAGCATTTT. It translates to CAWSRTGDQPQHF.

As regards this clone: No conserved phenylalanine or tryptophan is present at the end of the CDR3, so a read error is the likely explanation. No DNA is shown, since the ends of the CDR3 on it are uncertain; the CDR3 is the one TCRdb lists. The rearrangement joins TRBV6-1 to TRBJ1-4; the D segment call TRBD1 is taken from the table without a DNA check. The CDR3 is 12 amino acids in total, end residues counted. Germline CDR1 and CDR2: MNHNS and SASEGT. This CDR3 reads CASSALPGQTII.

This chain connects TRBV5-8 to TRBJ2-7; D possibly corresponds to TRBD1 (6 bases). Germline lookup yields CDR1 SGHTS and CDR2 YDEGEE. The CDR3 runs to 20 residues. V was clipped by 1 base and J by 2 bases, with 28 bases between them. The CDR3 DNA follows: TGTGCCAGCAGCTTGCCCCCACCCCTTCTCACGGGACATCGGGCCTACGAGCAGTACTTC. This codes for CASSLPPPLLTGHRAYEQYF.

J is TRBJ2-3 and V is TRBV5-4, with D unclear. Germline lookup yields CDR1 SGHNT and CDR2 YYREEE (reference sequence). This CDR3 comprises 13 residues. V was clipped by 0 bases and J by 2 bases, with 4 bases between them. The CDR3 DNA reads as TGTGCCAGCAGCTTGGACTACACAGATACGCAGTATTTT. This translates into CASSLDYTDTQYF.

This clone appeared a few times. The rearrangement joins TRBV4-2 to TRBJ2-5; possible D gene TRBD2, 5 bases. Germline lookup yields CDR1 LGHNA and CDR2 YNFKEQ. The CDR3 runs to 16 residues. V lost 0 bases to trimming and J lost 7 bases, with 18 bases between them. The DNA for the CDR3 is TGTGCCAGCAGCCAAGATTCCGGGTCCTCCCGGGGGACCCAGTACTTC. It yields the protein CASSQDSGSSRGTQYF.

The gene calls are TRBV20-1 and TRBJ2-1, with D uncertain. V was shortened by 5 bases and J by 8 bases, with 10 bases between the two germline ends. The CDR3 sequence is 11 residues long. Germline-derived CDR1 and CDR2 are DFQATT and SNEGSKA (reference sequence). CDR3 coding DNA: TGCAGTGCTGCGCTTGGTGATGAGCAGTTCTTC. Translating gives CSAALGDEQFF.

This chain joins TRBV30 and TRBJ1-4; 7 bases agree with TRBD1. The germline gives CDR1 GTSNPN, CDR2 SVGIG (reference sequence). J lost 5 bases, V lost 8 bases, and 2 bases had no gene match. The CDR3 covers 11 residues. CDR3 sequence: CAQGGNEKLFF. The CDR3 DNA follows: TGTGCCCAGGGGGGGAATGAAAAACTGTTTTTT.